This TCR beta chain derives from a study of T cells expressing NK-cell markers (TCRdb year 2020). For context, the study as a whole: Three sorted T-cell subsets (CD3+CD56+NKG2C+, CD3+CD56+NKG2C- and CD3+CD56-NKG2C+) from fewer than 10 donors had their TCR beta-chain repertoires profiled. The eight sequenced donors were randomly selected healthy volunteers, three men and five women. Among the eight sequenced donors, seven were HCMV-seropositive and one was HCMV-seronegative. Sequencing of the libraries produced 2 x 150 bp reads on Illumina HiSeq 2000/2500, MiSeq or NextSeq.

Per the germline V gene, MGHRA is the CDR1 and YSYEKL is the CDR2. The CDR3 contains 13 residues, cysteine and phenylalanine counted. No DNA was logged. Turning to this clonotype: Its antigen remains undetermined.

Study-wide conclusions, independent of this receptor: Those dominant clonotypes were again the most abundant among CD3+CD56-NKG2C+ cells in a handful of donors, at about 25-65%. Whether the expanded NKG2C-expressing T cell clones were specific for HCMV antigens remained unclear. In over five donors, the dominant CD3+CD56+NKG2C+ clonotypes were among the top 10 CD8+ clonotypes and accounted for about 1.0-7.5% of CD8+ T cells.

Sequenced on an Illumina HiSeq 2000. TCR beta cDNA libraries were made by 5'RACE template switching that added a universal primer site and unique molecular identifiers. cDNA synthesis was primed from the TCR beta constant segment, followed by two successive PCR amplification steps. Under the source paper's analysis protocol: Reads were demultiplexed and grouped by UMI with MIGEC, and clonotypes were assembled and quantified with MiTCR. To exclude erroneous sequences, only TCR cDNA sequences supported by at least two reads were retained. The tcR package was used for downstream repertoire analysis, and clonotypes were matched between fractions using CDR3 nucleotide sequence together with V segment. Antigen specificity was annotated against VDJdb with VDJmatch, allowing one amino acid substitution in CDR3. TCRdb reprocessed the raw reads; every CDR3 protein sequence is a single record, and DNA is not supplied. In this record, the V and J calls reflect TCRdb's handling and not the investigators' own analysis. The sample has hundreds of thousands of distinct CDR3 sequences on record. About 7.3% of the sample is taken by the ten largest.

HCMV-specific IgG was detected in serum with a commercial ELISA kit to determine HCMV serostatus. Peripheral blood mononuclear cells were isolated from blood by Ficoll density gradient centrifugation. In this chain, TRBV4-1 is recombined with TRBJ2-1; TCRdb lists TRBD1, though no DNA is available to test this call. This receptor was obtained from a woman aged 18-70 years in good health. The specimen was blood T cells: a sorted CD56 or NKG2C T cell subset, CD4+ or CD8+ T cells, or bulk PBMC T cells (not recorded which). The CDR3 reads CASSQPLGDEQFF.